This T cell receptor beta chain was sequenced for a study of cytomegalovirus exposure and HLA in healthy donors. General study findings and limits: For TCR beta chains, V- and J-gene trimming was later linked to a missense DCLRE1C variant.

60 Vbeta and 13 Jbeta primers were used in PCR. This table comes from immunoSEQ multiplex PCR, and its TCRdb copy is limited to in-frame clones, with some not included. The sample table includes 110,000 to 150,000 clones. About this clone: Its matching antigen is unknown.

Germline loops: CDR1 MGHRA, CDR2 YSYEKL. The CDR3 has 14 residues. V shed 5 bases and J shed 4 bases, with 14 bases lying between them. This chain joins TRBV4-1 and TRBJ1-1; D gene ambiguous. The TCR originated in a woman younger than 30 in good health and CMV-seronegative. The sequenced sample was PBMCs. In DNA form, the CDR3 reads TGCGCCAGCAGCATAGACCCCGCGGGCACTGAAGCTTTCTTT. Translating it yields CASSIDPAGTEAFF.